Below, 5 T cell receptor beta chains from the same sample are listed, as sequenced in a study of esophageal squamous cell carcinoma under preoperative chemotherapy. Time point here: after preoperative PTX-NDP chemotherapy. TCRdb reprocessed the PCR reads with MiXCR, giving one entry per CDR3 protein. The table includes approximately 11,000 distinct CDR3 sequences, 63% detected once. The material was obtained from a patient given preoperative chemotherapy. These receptors all stem from a human donor with esophageal squamous cell carcinoma. The donor label of this sample is uncertain.

The chain carries TRBV7-6 and TRBJ2-4, with D possibly matching TRBD2 (5 bases). The DNA matches TRBJ2-1 better at its end, which makes the J call doubtful. The CDR3 sequence is 13 residues long. Germline V CDR1 and CDR2: SGHVS, FNYEAQ. The CDR3 is CASSLGTGDEQFF. CDR3 in DNA: TGTGCCAGCAGCTTAGGGACTGGTGATGAGCAGTTCTTC.

About this clonotype itself: A read error may produce the germline difference seen at one junction end. The chain joins TRBV6-1 to TRBJ2-3; TRBD2 agrees at 10 bases. The CDR3 is 14 amino acids. From germline, CDR1 is MNHNS and CDR2 SASEGT. The CDR3, as DNA: TGTGCGGGGAGCGGGAGGGCCCGCCCCGAGACGCAGTATTTC. Its protein product is CAGSGRARPETQYF.

In this sample, this clonotype turned up many times. The V gene is TRBV6-1, the J gene TRBJ2-3; D not certain. This CDR3 has 15 residues. CDR1 and CDR2 (germline): MNHNS, SASEGT. V was pared by 0 bases and J by 7 bases, with 14 bases between. The CDR3 is CASSEAGMALYTQYF. CDR3 DNA: TGTGCCAGCAGTGAAGCAGGGATGGCGCTTTATACGCAGTATTTT.

This clonotype was seen a few times. The DNA for the CDR3 is TGTGCCAGCAGCTTAGACGGGACAGAGCAGTTCTTC. It yields the protein CASSLDGTEQFF. The chain uses TRBV7-2 and TRBJ2-1; D possibly corresponds to TRBD1 (6 bases). Per the germline V gene, CDR1 is SGHTA and CDR2 is FQGNSA. V gave up 1 base and J gave up 10 bases, with 8 bases separating them. CDR3 length: 12 amino acids.

The chain uses TRBV6-1 and TRBJ2-1; 7 bases line up with TRBD2. CDR1 and CDR2 (germline): MNHNS, SASEGT. The CDR3 consists of 15 residues. V shed 4 bases, J shed 2 bases, and the junction held 5 bases outside the gene matches. The CDR3 sequence: CASSVGRTPYNEQFF. As DNA, the CDR3 is TGTGCCAGCAGTGTCGGGAGGACTCCCTACAATGAGCAGTTCTTC.